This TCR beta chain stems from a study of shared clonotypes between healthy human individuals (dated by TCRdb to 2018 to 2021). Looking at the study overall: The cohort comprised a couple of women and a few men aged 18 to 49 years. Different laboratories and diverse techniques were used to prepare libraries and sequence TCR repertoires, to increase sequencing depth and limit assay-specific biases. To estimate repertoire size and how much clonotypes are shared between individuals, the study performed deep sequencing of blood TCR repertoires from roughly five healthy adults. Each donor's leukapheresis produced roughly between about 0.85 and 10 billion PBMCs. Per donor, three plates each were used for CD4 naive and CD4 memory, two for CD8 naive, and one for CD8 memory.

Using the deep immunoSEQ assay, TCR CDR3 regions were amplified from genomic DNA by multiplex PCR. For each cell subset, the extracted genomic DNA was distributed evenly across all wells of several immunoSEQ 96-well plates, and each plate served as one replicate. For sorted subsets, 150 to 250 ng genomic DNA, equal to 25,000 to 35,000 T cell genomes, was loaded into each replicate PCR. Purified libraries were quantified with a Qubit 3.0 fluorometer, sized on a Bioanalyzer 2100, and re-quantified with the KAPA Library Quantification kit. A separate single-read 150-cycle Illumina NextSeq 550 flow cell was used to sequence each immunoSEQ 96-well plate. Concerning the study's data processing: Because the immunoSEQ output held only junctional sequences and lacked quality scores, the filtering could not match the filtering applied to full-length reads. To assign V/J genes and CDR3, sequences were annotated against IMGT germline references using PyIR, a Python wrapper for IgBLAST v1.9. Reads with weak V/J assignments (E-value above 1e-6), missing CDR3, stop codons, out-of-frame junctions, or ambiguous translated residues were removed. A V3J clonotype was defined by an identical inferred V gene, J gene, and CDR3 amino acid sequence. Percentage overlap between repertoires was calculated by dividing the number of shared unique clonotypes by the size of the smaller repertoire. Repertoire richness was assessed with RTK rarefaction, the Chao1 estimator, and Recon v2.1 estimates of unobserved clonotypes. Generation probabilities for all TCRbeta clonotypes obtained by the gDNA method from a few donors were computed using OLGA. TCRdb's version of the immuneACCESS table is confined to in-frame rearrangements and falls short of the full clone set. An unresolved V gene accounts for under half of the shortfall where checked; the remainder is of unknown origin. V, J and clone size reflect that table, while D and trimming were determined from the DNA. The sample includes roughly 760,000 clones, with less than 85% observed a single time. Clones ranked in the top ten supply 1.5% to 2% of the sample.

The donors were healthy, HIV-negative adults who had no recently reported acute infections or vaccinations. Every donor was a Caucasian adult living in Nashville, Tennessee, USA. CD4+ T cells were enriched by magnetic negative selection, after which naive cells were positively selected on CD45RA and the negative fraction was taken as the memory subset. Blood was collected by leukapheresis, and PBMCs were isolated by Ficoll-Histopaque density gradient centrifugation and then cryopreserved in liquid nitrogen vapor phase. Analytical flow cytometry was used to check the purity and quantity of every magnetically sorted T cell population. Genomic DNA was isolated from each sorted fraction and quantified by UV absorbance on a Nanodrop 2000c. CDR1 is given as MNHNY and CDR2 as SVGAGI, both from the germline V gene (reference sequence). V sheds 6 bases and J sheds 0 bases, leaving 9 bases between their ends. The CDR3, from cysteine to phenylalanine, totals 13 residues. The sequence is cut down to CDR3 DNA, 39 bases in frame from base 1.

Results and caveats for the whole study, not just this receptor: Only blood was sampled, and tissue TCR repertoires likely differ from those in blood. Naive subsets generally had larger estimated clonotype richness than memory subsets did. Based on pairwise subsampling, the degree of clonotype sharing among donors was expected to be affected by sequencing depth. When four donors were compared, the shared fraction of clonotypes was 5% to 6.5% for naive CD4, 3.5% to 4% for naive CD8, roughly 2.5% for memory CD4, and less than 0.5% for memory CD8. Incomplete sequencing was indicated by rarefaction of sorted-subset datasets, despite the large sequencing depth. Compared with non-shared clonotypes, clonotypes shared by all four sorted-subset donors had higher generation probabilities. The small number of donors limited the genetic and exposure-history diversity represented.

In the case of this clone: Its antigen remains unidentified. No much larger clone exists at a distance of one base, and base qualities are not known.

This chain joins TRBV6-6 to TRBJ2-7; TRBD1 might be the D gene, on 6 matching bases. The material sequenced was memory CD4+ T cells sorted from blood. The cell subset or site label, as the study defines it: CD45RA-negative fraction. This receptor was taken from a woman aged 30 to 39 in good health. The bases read TGTGCCAGCAGCGGGACATTCTCCTACGAGCAGTACTTC. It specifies CASSGTFSYEQYF.